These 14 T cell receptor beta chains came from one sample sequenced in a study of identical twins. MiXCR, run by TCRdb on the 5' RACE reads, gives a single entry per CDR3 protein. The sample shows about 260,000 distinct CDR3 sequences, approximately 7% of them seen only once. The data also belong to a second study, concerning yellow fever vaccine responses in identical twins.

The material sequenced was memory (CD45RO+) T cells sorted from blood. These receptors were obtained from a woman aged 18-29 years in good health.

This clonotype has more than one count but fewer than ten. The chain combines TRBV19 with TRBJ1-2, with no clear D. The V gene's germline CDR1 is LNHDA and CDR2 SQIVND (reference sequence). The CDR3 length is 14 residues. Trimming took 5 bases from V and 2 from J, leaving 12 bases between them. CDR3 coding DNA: TGTGCCAGTAGTGTCCAGGCAAACAACTATGGCTACACCTTC. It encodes CASSVQANNYGYTF.

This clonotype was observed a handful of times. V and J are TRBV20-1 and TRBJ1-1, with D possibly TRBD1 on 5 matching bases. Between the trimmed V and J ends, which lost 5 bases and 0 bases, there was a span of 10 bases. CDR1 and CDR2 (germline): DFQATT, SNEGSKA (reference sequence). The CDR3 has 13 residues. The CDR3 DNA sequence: TGCAGTGCTTCGACAGCAATGAACACTGAAGCTTTCTTT. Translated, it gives CSASTAMNTEAFF.

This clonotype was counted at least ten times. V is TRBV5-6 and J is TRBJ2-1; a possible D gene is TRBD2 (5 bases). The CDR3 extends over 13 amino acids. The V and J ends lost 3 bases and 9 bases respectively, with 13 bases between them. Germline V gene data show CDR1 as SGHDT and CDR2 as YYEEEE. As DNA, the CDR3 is TGTGCCAGCAGCTCACTTACTAGTTTTGAGCAGTTCTTC. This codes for CASSSLTSFEQFF.

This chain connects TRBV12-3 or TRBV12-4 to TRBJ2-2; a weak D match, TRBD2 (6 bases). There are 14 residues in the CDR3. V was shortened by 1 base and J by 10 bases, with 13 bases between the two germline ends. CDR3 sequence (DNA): TGTGCCAGCAGTTTAGGGCTAGCGAAGGAGGAGCTGTTTTTT. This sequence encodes CASSLGLAKEELFF.

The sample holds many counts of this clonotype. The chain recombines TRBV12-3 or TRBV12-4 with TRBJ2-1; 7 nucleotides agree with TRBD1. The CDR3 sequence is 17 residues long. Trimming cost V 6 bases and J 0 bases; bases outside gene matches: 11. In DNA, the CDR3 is TGTGCCAGCAGGAAAGACAGGGCCACAAGCTCCTACAATGAGCAGTTCTTC. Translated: CASRKDRATSSYNEQFF.

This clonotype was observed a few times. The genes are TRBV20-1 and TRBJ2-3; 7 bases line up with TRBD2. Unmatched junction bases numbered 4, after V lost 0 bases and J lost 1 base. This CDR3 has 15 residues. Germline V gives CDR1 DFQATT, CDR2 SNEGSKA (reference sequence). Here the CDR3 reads CSARDRAGGTDTQYF. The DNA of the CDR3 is TGCAGTGCTAGAGATCGGGCGGGAGGCACAGATACGCAGTATTTT.

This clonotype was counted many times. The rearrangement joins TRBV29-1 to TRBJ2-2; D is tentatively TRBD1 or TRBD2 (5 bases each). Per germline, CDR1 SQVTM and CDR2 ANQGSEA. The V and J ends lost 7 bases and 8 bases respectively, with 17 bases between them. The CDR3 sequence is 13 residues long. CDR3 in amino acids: CSGRDGLLGELFF. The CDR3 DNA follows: TGCAGCGGCCGGGACGGCCTTCTTGGGGAGCTGTTTTTT.

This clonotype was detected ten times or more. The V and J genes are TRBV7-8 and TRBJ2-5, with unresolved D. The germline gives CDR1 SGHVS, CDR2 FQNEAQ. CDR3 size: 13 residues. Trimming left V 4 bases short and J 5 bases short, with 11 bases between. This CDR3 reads CASSSARFETQYF. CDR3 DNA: TGTGCCAGCAGCTCAGCGAGGTTCGAGACCCAGTACTTC. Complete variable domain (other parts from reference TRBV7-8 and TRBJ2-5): GAGVSQSPRYKVAKRGQDVALRCDPISGHVSLFWYQQALGQGPEFLTYFQNEAQLDKSGLPSDRFFAERPEGSVSTLKIQRTQQEDSAVYLCASSSARFETQYFGPGTRLLVL.

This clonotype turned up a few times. The CDR3 spells CASSEDSPGWAIIETQYF. Written as DNA, the CDR3 is TGTGCCAGCAGTGAAGACAGCCCGGGGTGGGCAATAATAGAGACCCAGTACTTC. The chain joins TRBV25-1 to TRBJ2-5; D may match TRBD1 or TRBD2 (5 bases each). Germline V gene data show CDR1 as MGHDK and CDR2 as SYGVNS. The CDR3 runs 18 residues. Trimming took 2 bases from V and 4 from J, leaving 23 bases between them.

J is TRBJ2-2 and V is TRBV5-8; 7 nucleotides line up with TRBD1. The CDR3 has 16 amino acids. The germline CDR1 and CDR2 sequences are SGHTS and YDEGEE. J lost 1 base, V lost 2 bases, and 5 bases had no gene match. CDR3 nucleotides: TGTGCCAGCAGCTTCAAGGGGGCCCAGAACACCGGGGAGCTGTTTTTT. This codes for CASSFKGAQNTGELFF. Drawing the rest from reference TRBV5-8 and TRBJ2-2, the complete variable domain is EAGVTQSPTHLIKTRGQQATLRCSPISGHTSVYWYQQALGLGLQFLLWYDEGEERNRGNFPPRFSGRQFPNYSSELNVNALELEDSALYLCASSFKGAQNTGELFFGEGSRLTVL.

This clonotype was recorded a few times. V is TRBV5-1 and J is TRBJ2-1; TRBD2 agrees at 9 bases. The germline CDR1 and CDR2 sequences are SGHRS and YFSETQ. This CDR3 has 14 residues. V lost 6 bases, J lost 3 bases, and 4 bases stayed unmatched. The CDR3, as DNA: TGCGCCAGCAAGGGACTAGCAATCTACAATGAGCAGTTCTTC. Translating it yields CASKGLAIYNEQFF.

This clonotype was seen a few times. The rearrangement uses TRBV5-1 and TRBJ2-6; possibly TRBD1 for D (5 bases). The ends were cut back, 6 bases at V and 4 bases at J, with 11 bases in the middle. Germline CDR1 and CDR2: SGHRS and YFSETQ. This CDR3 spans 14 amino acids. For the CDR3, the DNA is TGCGCCAGCACCCAGGGTGGCGGGGCCAACGTCCTGACTTTC. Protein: CASTQGGGANVLTF. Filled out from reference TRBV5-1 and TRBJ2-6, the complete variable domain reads KAGVTQTPRYLIKTRGQQVTLSCSPISGHRSVSWYQQTPGQGLQFLFEYFSETQRNKGNFPGRFSGRQFSNSRSEMNVSTLELGDSALYLCASTQGGGANVLTFGAGSRLTVL.

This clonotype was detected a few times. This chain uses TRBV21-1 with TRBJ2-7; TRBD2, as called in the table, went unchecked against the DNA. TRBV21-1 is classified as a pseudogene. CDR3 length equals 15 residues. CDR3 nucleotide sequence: TGTGCCAGCAGCAAAGCGGGCGGAGGAGACTACGAGCAGTACTTC. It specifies CASSKAGGGDYEQYF.

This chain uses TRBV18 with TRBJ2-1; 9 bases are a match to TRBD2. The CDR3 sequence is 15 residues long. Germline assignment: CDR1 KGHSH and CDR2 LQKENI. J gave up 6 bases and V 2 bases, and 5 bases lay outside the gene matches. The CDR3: CASSPFVSGSNEQFF. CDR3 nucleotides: TGTGCCAGCTCACCATTCGTTAGCGGGAGCAATGAGCAGTTCTTC.